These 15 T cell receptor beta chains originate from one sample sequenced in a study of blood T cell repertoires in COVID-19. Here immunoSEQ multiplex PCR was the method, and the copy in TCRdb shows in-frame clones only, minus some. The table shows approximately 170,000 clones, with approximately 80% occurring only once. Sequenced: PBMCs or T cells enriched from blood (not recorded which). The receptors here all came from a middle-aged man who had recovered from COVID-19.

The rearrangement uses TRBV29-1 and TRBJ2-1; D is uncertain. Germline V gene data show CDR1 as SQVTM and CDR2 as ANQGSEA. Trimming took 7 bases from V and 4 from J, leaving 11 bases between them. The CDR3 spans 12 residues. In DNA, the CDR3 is TGCAGCGCCCGTTCGAGTTACAATGAGCAGTTCTTC. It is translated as CSARSSYNEQFF.

Here the CDR3 reads CASSLDSSLDVDEQFF. The CDR3 region has the DNA TGTGCCAGCAGCTTAGACTCATCCCTAGACGTCGATGAGCAGTTCTTC. V is TRBV11-2 and J is TRBJ2-1; no clear D. The CDR3 has 16 amino acids. Trimming stripped 0 bases from V and 8 bases from J, with 17 bases between. Germline lookup yields CDR1 SGHAT and CDR2 FQNNGV.

This CDR3 is CASSQTLGGVDEQFF. CDR3 in DNA: TGCGCCAGCAGCCAAACCCTTGGGGGGGTAGATGAGCAGTTCTTC. This chain uses TRBV4-1 with TRBJ2-1; 7 nucleotides line up with TRBD2. Germline V CDR1 and CDR2: MGHRA, YSYEKL. CDR3 length: 15 residues. V shed 2 bases and J 8 bases; nucleotides not matched to a gene: 9.

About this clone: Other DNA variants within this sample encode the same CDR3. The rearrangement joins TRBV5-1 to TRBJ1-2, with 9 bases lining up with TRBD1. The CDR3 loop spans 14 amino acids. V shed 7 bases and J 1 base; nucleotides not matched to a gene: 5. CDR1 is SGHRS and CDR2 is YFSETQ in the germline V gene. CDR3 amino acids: CASSLGQGNYGYTF. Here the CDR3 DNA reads TGCGCCAGCTCCTTGGGACAGGGTAACTATGGCTACACCTTC.

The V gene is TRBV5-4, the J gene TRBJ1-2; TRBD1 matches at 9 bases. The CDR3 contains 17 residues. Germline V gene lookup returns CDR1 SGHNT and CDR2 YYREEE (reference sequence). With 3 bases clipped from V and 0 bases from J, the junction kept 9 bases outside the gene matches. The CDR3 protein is CASSYGQGFFTNYGYTF. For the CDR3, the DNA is TGTGCCAGCAGCTACGGACAGGGGTTCTTCACTAACTATGGCTACACCTTC. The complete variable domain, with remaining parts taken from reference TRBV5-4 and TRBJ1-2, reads ETGVTQSPTHLIKTRGQQVTLRCSSQSGHNTVSWYQQALGQGPQFIFQYYREEENGRGNFPPRFSGLQFPNYSSELNVNALELDDSALYLCASSYGQGFFTNYGYTFGSGTRLTVV.

This CDR3 reads CASRTDAGPYNEQFF. The CDR3 nucleotides are TGTGCCAGCAGGACAGACGCGGGGCCCTACAATGAGCAGTTCTTC. The chain has TRBV6-5 and TRBJ2-1, with a weak D call TRBD2 (6 bases). This CDR3 contains 15 residues. Trimming stripped 6 bases from V and 2 bases from J, with 14 bases between. CDR1 is MNHEY, CDR2 SVGAGI, per germline.

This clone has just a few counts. CDR3 bases: TGTGCCAGCAGAACAGGGACAGGGGGAAATCAGCCCCAGCATTTT. Translating it yields CASRTGTGGNQPQHF. The chain employs TRBV2 and TRBJ1-5; 11 nucleotides agree with TRBD1. This CDR3 spans 15 amino acids. Trimming at V came to 6 bases and at J to 4 bases, leaving 5 bases not matched to a gene. Germline values: CDR1 SNHLY, CDR2 FYNNEI.

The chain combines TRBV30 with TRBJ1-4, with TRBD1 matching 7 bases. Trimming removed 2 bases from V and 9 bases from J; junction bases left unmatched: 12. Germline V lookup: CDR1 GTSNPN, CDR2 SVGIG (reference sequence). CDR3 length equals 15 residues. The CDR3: CAWSQRGRGAKKLFF. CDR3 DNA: TGTGCCTGGAGTCAGCGCGGCAGGGGGGCGAAAAAACTGTTTTTT.

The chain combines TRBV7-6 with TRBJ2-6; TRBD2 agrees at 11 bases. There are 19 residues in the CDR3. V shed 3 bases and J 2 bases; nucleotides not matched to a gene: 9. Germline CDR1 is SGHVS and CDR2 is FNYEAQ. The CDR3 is CASSFPRTSGPTGANVLTF. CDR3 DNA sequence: TGTGCCAGCAGCTTTCCAAGGACTAGCGGGCCGACTGGGGCCAACGTCCTGACTTTC. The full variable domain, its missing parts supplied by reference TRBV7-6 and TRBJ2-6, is GAGVSQSPRYKVTKRGQDVALRCDPISGHVSLYWYRQALGQGPEFLTYFNYEAQQDKSGLPNDRFSAERPEGSISTLTIQRTEQRDSAMYRCASSFPRTSGPTGANVLTFGAGSRLTVL.

The CDR3 spells CATSDSLNTEAFF. The CDR3 DNA follows: TGTGCCACCAGTGATTCCTTAAACACTGAAGCTTTCTTT. V gene TRBV24-1 combines with J gene TRBJ1-1; D unclear. Germline-derived CDR1 and CDR2 are KGHDR and SFDVKD. V gave up 2 bases and J gave up 2 bases, with 5 bases separating them. The CDR3 covers 13 residues.

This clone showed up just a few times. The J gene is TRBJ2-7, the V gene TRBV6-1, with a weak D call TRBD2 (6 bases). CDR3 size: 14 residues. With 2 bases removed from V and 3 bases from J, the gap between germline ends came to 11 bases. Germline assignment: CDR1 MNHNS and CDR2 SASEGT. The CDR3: CASSEPGLRYEQYF. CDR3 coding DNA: TGTGCCAGCAGTGAACCGGGACTTCGCTACGAGCAGTACTTC.

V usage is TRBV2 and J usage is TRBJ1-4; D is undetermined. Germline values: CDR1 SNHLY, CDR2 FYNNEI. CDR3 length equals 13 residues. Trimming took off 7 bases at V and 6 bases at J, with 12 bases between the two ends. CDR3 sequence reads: CASKSGWDEKLFF. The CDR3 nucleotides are TGTGCCAGCAAATCGGGGTGGGATGAAAAACTGTTTTTT.

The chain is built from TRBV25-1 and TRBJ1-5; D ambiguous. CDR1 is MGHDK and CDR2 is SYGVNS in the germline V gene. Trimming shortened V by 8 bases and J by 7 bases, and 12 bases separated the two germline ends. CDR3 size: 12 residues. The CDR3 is CASEGSGQPQHF. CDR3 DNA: TGTGCCAGCGAGGGAAGTGGACAGCCCCAGCATTTT.

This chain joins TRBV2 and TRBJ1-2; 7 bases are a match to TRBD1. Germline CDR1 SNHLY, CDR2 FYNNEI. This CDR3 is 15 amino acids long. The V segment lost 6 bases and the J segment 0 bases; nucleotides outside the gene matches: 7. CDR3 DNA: TGTGCCAGCAGCTTTCGGGACAGTACTAACTATGGCTACACCTTC. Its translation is CASSFRDSTNYGYTF.

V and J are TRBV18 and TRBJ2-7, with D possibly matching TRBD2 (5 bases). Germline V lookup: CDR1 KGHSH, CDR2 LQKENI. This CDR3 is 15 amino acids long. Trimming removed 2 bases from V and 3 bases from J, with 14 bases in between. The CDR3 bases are TGTGCCAGCTCACCATCGGAGGTTGTAGGCTACGAGCAGTACTTC. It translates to CASSPSEVVGYEQYF. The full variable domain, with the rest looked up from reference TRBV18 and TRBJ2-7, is NAGVMQNPRHLVRRRGQEARLRCSPMKGHSHVYWYRQLPEEGLKFMVYLQKENIIDESGMPKERFSAEFPKEGPSILRIQQVVRGDSAAYFCASSPSEVVGYEQYFGPGTRLTVT.